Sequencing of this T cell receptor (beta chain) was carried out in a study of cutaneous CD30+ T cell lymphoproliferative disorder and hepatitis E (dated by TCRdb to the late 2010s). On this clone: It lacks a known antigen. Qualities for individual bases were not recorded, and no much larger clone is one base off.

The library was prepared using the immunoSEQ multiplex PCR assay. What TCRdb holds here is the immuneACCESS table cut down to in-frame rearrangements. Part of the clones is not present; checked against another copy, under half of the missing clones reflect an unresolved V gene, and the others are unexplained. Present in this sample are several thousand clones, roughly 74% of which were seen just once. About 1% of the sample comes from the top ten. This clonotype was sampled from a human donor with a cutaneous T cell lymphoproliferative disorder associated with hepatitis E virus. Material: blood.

CDR3 region: CASSDKKRILYEQYF. The bases are TGTGCCAGTAGCGATAAAAAAAGGATACTCTACGAGCAGTACTTC. Recombination linked TRBV19 to TRBJ2-7, with no confidently assigned D gene. For CDR1 and CDR2, the germline V gene (reference sequence) lists LNHDA and SQIVND. V is pared back by 6 bases and J by 3 bases, with 18 bases lying between the germline termini. The CDR3 starts with the cysteine, ends with the phenylalanine, and has 15 residues. Only the CDR3 DNA is retained, 45 bases long and in frame from the first base.